This TCR beta chain emerged from a study of multiple sclerosis patients with progressive multifocal leukoencephalopathy. Each PCR contained spiked synthetic TR CDR3 controls spanning every V-J pairing. The table came from immunoSEQ multiplex PCR; TCRdb's copy has only in-frame clones and leaves some out. The table shows approximately 31,000 clones, with about 88% occurring only once. This clone has only one observation. Its antigen remains unknown. Additional DNA sequences in this sample encode the identical CDR3. Points from the study as a whole: Whether JC virus or general immunocompromise explains the findings remained unclear. Expanded clones at PML onset predated and persisted through natalizumab therapy.

V lost 4 bases to trimming and J lost 1 base, with 2 bases between them. Per the germline V gene, CDR1 is ENHRY and CDR2 is SYGVKD. This CDR3 comprises 11 residues. Indicated time point: before natalizumab initiation. The T0 samples predate the first natalizumab infusion. The sample was PBMCs. This TCR was sampled from a human donor with multiple sclerosis. The chain has TRBV10-3 and TRBJ2-7, with D unresolved. DNA for the CDR3: TGTGCCATCAGTGGTTCCTACGAGCAGTACTTC. Its translation is CAISGSYEQYF.